This T cell receptor beta chain came from a study of shared clonotypes between healthy human individuals. Study-level results: On the whole, naive subsets had larger estimated richness than memory subsets had.

Method: immunoSEQ multiplex PCR; TCRdb's copy keeps in-frame clones and lacks some. The repertoire holds millions of clones, with 85% to 95% as singletons. The CDR3 runs to 14 residues. Germline CDR1 is MGHDK and CDR2 is SYGVNS. Trimming cost V 8 bases and J 6 bases, with 16 bases left between them. On this clone: The antigen is undetermined.

V is TRBV25-1 and J is TRBJ2-2; tentatively, D is TRBD2 (5 bases). The origin of this receptor is a man younger than 35 in good health. Sample: naive CD4+ T cells sorted from blood. The subset denotes: CD45RA+ positively selected. The CDR3 bases are TGTGCCAGCGGAGTCCCCCAGAGGGCCGGGGAGCTGTTTTTT. It yields the protein CASGVPQRAGELFF.